This T cell receptor beta chain was captured in a study of CD8+ T cells in alopecia areata listed by TCRdb under 2018. Regarding the complete study: Treated patients were enrolled in an open-label pilot trial of oral tofacitinib, 5 to 10 mg twice daily, for moderate-to-severe alopecia areata. To study T cell clonal expansion in alopecia areata, the researchers applied high-throughput TCRbeta sequencing to both the C3H/HeJ mouse model and human patients. Tofacitinib was given for 6 to 18 months, followed by 6 months of follow-up off drug to assess delayed response and recurrence. TCRbeta CDR3 regions were amplified by immunoSEQ multiplex PCR with 35 Vbeta forward and 13 Jbeta reverse primers. Clonality in the scalp was compared among normal scalp (n=4), patchy alopecia areata scalp (n=8), and alopecia totalis/universalis scalp (n=8). RNA was extracted with the PAXgene miRNA kit for fixed scalp, the miRNeasy kit for PBMCs, and the RNeasy kit for mouse skin. For the treated patients, the SALT score, which quantifies what percentage of scalp surface area is affected, served as the measure of disease severity. Scalp tissue and sorted CD4+ and CD8+ peripheral blood T cells from patchy and totalis/universalis alopecia areata patients and from healthy controls were covered by human TCRbeta sequencing. Patients on tofacitinib were biopsied at baseline and after 4 and 24 weeks of treatment, and several of the patients also had a later scalp biopsy.

Here is what the overall study found, with its caveats: Many expanded lesional clones were found to persist in scalp and blood during tofacitinib treatment, and relapse after treatment cessation may be partly explained by this persistence. Compared with mice, TCR sequences shared between patients were less clear, possibly partly because of HLA diversity across the patient population. Scalp clonality and the number of expanded CD8+ clones among the top 100 scalp clones were significantly decreased by tofacitinib. Lesional scalp, especially in alopecia totalis/universalis, showed higher clonality and more expanded CD8+ clones than normal scalp, suggesting antigenic drive. Resident alphabeta T cells in normal human skin are also sequenced, complicating scalp TCR repertoire analysis, unlike mouse skin dominated by gammadelta T cells. Because the treated cohort was small and included a single nonresponder, larger studies are needed to assess links between baseline CD8+ expansion and response.

The receptor library was made with the immunoSEQ multiplex PCR assay. RNA was extracted from all samples and reverse transcribed into cDNA, which served as template for TCR sequencing. SuperScript III was used for first-strand cDNA synthesis, primed with a 2:1 mix of oligo-dT and random hexamers. A synthetic immune receptor repertoire was used to assess amplification bias, and residual bias was removed computationally. The authors' pipeline ran thus. After raw reads were preprocessed to remove errors, the CDR3 was defined following IMGT conventions as running from the conserved cysteine to phenylalanine. To get clonality, Shannon entropy was normalized by log2 of the number of productive unique TCRs and the result was subtracted from 1. Whether each scalp clone was CD4 or CD8 was inferred by checking scalp TCRbeta sequences against the CD4 and CD8 repertoires from sorted blood. TCRdb obtained this table from immuneACCESS and retained in-frame rearrangements with V and J assigned. These tables miss some clones; where compared with another copy, unresolved V genes account for less than half of the shortfall, and the remainder is unexplained. The D gene and trimming were derived from the DNA, and the V and J assignments and clone size from that table. The sample contains roughly 190,000 clones, 60% of them found a single time. About 0.94% of the sample comes from the top ten.

In regard to this clone: Its recognized antigen is unknown. No per-base quality is available; no much larger clone lies one base away.

In the paper's terms, the time point label means: 20 to 30 weeks on oral tofacitinib. The treatment or condition label of this sample denotes: oral pan-JAK inhibitor, 5-10 mg twice daily. From alopecia areata patients, peripheral blood was collected along with lesional scalp punch biopsies. After PBMCs were isolated by density centrifugation and stained for CD3, CD4 and CD8, a FACSAria was used to sort CD4+ and CD8+ T cells. Reading the germline V gene (reference sequence) gives CDR1 GTSNPN and CDR2 SVGIG. From the cysteine through the phenylalanine, the CDR3 covers 11 amino acids. Only the CDR3 DNA stays, 33 bases, in frame from base 1. The germline V end is reduced by 7 bases and the J end by 5 bases; junction bases left unmatched: 3.

Recombination joined TRBV30 with TRBJ1-1; 8 middle bases align to TRBD1. The receptor's source is a human donor with alopecia areata. The sample consisted of CD4+ T cells sorted from blood, taken at week 24, from a patient treated with tofacitinib. The sequenced DNA is TGTGCCTTCACAGGGGGGACTGAAGCTTTCTTT. Its protein reads: CAFTGGTEAFF.